Listed below are T cell receptor beta chains from one sample, sequenced in a study of shared clonotypes between healthy human individuals. The assay was immunoSEQ multiplex PCR, and TCRdb's table has in-frame clones only and misses some. Of more than 850,000 clones in the sample, approximately 80% were seen once. Sequenced: memory CD4+ T cells from PBMCs. These receptors came from a man aged 18-30 years in good health. Some clones in this sample may be carry-over from other donors' samples. CDR3s include the opening cysteine and the closing phenylalanine or tryptophan. Fields, in order: V gene, D gene, clone size, J gene, CDR3 DNA, CDR3 protein. A D gene is named only where the DNA matches it firmly. Part of the rows lack a size; the others show once, few, many or a class for expanded clones.

V gene: TRBV7-3
D gene: -
clone size: -
J gene: TRBJ2-1
CDR3 DNA: TGTGCCAGCAGCTTAAGCCCGCGGGACAATGAGCAGTTCTTC
CDR3 protein: CASSLSPRDNEQFF

V gene: TRBV11-2
D gene: -
clone size: -
J gene: TRBJ2-1
CDR3 DNA: TGTGCCAGCAGGATAAGGGGTGAGCAGTTCTTC
CDR3 protein: CASRIRGEQFF

V gene: TRBV19
D gene: -
clone size: -
J gene: TRBJ2-5
CDR3 DNA: TGTGCCAGTAGTACGGTTGAGGCAGGTCAAGAGACCCAGTACTTC
CDR3 protein: CASSTVEAGQETQYF

V gene: TRBV6-6
D gene: -
clone size: -
J gene: TRBJ2-7
CDR3 DNA: TGTGCCAGCAGTTACCCTCCTCTCTACGAGCAGTACTTC
CDR3 protein: CASSYPPLYEQYF

V gene: TRBV5-4
D gene: -
clone size: -
J gene: TRBJ2-3
CDR3 DNA: TGTGCCAGCAGCTTGCGGGACACCACAGATACGCAGTATTTT
CDR3 protein: CASSLRDTTDTQYF

V gene: TRBV9
D gene: -
clone size: -
J gene: TRBJ2-3
CDR3 DNA: TGTGCCAGCAGCGTAGATGGGGGTAGAACAGATACGCAGTATTTT
CDR3 protein: CASSVDGGRTDTQYF

V gene: TRBV5-1
D gene: -
clone size: -
J gene: TRBJ2-4
CDR3 DNA: TGCGCCAGCAGCTTGGAGGAGGCCAAAAACATTCAGTACTTC
CDR3 protein: CASSLEEAKNIQYF

V gene: TRBV5-1
D gene: -
clone size: -
J gene: TRBJ1-3
CDR3 DNA: TGCGCCAGCAGCTTGGTAGTCGACAGCTCGGGAAACACCATATATTTT
CDR3 protein: CASSLVVDSSGNTIYF

V gene: TRBV5-1
D gene: -
clone size: -
J gene: TRBJ1-3
CDR3 DNA: TGCGCCAGCAGCCCCTCGACCGGCGACGCTGGAAACACCATATATTTT
CDR3 protein: CASSPSTGDAGNTIYF

V gene: TRBV5-1
D gene: TRBD1
clone size: -
J gene: TRBJ1-1
CDR3 DNA: TGCGCCAGCAGCTCTAGACAGGGTTTTGGCACTGAAGCTTTCTTT
CDR3 protein: CASSSRQGFGTEAFF

V gene: TRBV30
D gene: TRBD2
clone size: -
J gene: TRBJ2-2
CDR3 DNA: TGTGCCAGGACCAGGACTAGCGGGGCCACCGGGGAGCTGTTTTTT
CDR3 protein: CARTRTSGATGELFF

V gene: TRBV7-2
D gene: TRBD1
clone size: -
J gene: TRBJ1-1
CDR3 DNA: TGTGCCAGCAGCTCCCTAAGACAGGGCCTGAACACTGAAGCTTTCTTT
CDR3 protein: CASSSLRQGLNTEAFF

V gene: TRBV28
D gene: -
clone size: -
J gene: TRBJ1-2
CDR3 DNA: TGTGCCAGCAGTTCCCCTCCGGGACTGCAAAGCCGGGGCTACACCTTC
CDR3 protein: CASSSPPGLQSRGYTF

V gene: TRBV6-1
D gene: -
clone size: many
J gene: TRBJ1-2
CDR3 DNA: TGTGCCAGCAGTCAAAACAGGGCGGACTATGGCTACACCTTC
CDR3 protein: CASSQNRADYGYTF

V gene: TRBV5-1
D gene: -
clone size: -
J gene: TRBJ1-3
CDR3 DNA: TGCGCCAGCAGCTTTGATCAGGGAAACACCATATATTTT
CDR3 protein: CASSFDQGNTIYF

V gene: TRBV7-3
D gene: -
clone size: -
J gene: TRBJ1-1
CDR3 DNA: TGTGCCAGCAGCTTAACGGGACGGAACACTGAAGCTTTCTTT
CDR3 protein: CASSLTGRNTEAFF

V gene: TRBV11-2
D gene: -
clone size: many
J gene: TRBJ2-7
CDR3 DNA: TGTGCCAGCAGCTCCACCTCGGGTAGGCTCGAGCAGTACTTC
CDR3 protein: CASSSTSGRLEQYF

V gene: TRBV7-9
D gene: TRBD2
clone size: -
J gene: TRBJ2-3
CDR3 DNA: TGTGCCAGCAGGACTAGCGGGAGAGAAAGCACAGATACGCAGTATTTT
CDR3 protein: CASRTSGRESTDTQYF

V gene: TRBV15
D gene: TRBD1
clone size: -
J gene: TRBJ1-1
CDR3 DNA: TGTGCCACCAGCAGAGGACAGGGAGTACCTGAAGCTTTCTTT
CDR3 protein: CATSRGQGVPEAFF

V gene: TRBV5-1
D gene: TRBD1
clone size: -
J gene: TRBJ1-2
CDR3 DNA: TGCGCCAGCAGCTTGAGCCAGGGGGAGGATGGCTACACCTTC
CDR3 protein: CASSLSQGEDGYTF

V gene: TRBV4-3
D gene: TRBD2
clone size: -
J gene: TRBJ2-1
CDR3 DNA: TGCGCCAGCAGCCGGGCGACTAGCGGGTACAACTACAATGAGCAGTTCTTC
CDR3 protein: CASSRATSGYNYNEQFF

V gene: TRBV28
D gene: -
clone size: -
J gene: TRBJ1-6
CDR3 DNA: TGTGCCAGCAGTTTTGGGGGGAATAATTCACCCCTCCACTTT
CDR3 protein: CASSFGGNNSPLHF

V gene: TRBV28
D gene: -
clone size: -
J gene: TRBJ2-1
CDR3 DNA: TGTGCCAGCAGTTTATACCGGGATGGAGTAGGGCAGTTCTTC
CDR3 protein: CASSLYRDGVGQFF

V gene: TRBV4-1
D gene: TRBD2
clone size: -
J gene: TRBJ2-1
CDR3 DNA: TGCGCCAGCAGCCAGGAAGGAGCGGGAGGGCCAAAAAATGAGCAGTTCTTC
CDR3 protein: CASSQEGAGGPKNEQFF